This T cell receptor (beta chain) was sequenced during a study of blood T cell repertoires in COVID-19. Study-level background: Donors in the United States, Italy and Spain gave samples during acute or convalescent COVID-19. Sample material is recorded as cDNA or gDNA derived from T cells, B-cell-depleted T cells, or PBMCs.

To note about this clone: Different DNA sequences within this sample yield the same CDR3.

Original data processing: Amplification with reference gene primers provided the estimates of nucleated cell counts. Measured with immunoSEQ multiplex PCR; TCRdb has only the in-frame clones, and not every one. V and J calls and clone size follow that table, whereas D and trimming were derived from the DNA. The data contain 100,000 to 150,000 clones, 80% to 85% of them singletons. The germline gives CDR1 SGHRS, CDR2 YFSETQ. This CDR3 contains 14 residues. Deletions cut 0 bases from V and 2 bases from J, with 5 bases between. J is TRBJ2-2 and V is TRBV5-1; a possible D gene is TRBD2 (5 bases). The sample taken for sequencing was peripheral blood. This receptor was identified in a woman in her 30s who had recovered from COVID-19. In DNA form, the CDR3 reads TGCGCCAGCAGCTTGGCGGGAAACACCGGGGAGCTGTTTTTT. Its protein is CASSLAGNTGELFF.